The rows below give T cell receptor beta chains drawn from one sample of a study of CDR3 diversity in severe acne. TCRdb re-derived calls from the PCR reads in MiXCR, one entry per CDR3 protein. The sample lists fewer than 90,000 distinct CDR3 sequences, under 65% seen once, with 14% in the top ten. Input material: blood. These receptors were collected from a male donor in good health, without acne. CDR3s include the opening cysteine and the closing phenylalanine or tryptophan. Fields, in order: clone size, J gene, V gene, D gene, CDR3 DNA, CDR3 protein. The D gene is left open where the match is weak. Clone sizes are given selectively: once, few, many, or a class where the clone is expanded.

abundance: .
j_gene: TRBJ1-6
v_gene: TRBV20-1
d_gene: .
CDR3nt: TGCAGCGCTGGGGACGGGGGTTCACCCCTCCACTTT
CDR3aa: CSAGDGGSPLHF

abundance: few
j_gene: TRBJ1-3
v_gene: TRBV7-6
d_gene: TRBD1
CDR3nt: TGTGCCAGCAGCCCAGGACAGGGGGCGAGTGTAGGAAACACCATATATTTT
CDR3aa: CASSPGQGASVGNTIYF

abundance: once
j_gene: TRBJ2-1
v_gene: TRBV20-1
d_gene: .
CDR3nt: TGCAGTGCAAGCGACGGGGGCAGCGAGCGGTTCTTC
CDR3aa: CSASDGGSERFF

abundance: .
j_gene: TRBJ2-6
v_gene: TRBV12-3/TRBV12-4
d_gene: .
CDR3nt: TGTGCCAGCAGTTTGTTCAGCGGGGCCAACGTCCTGACTTTC
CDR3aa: CASSLFSGANVLTF

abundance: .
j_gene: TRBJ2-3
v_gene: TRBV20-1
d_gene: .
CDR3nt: TGCAGTTTGGACAGCACAGATGGTACGCAGTATTTT
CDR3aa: CSLDSTDGTQYF

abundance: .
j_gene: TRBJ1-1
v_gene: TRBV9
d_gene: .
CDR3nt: TGTGCCAGCAGCGTAGGCACAGCCGAAGCTTTCTTT
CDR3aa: CASSVGTAEAFF

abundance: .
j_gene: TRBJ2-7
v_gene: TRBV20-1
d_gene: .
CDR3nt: TGCAGTGCTAGAGATGGAGTTGGGGTTAGCCGGGACTTGCCCTACGAGCAGTACTTC
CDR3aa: CSARDGVGVSRDLPYEQYF

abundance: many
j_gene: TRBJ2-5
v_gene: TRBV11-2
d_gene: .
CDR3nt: TGTGCCAGCAGCCCCCGACTGACCCAAGAGACCCAGTACTTC
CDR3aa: CASSPRLTQETQYF

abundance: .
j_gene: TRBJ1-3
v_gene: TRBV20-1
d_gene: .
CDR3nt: TGCAGCACCAGGGATTCGTCCCGATCCCACTCTGGAAACACCATATATTTT
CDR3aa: CSTRDSSRSHSGNTIYF

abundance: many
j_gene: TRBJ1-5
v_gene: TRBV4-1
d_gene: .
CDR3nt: TGCGCCAGCAGCCTTCATATTTTCCCTGGGGGGGTCGGGCAGCCCCAGCATTTT
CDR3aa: CASSLHIFPGGVGQPQHF

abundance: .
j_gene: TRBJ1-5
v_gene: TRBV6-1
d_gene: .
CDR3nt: TGTGCCAGCAGTGTGGGGAGGAGTTACCCCTACAATGAGCCCCAGCATTTT
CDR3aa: CASSVGRSYPYNEPQHF

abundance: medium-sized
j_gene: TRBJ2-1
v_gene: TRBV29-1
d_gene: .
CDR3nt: TGCAGCGTTGAAGGAGTAAGGCACGGAGCTTACAATGAGCAGTTCTTC
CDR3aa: CSVEGVRHGAYNEQFF

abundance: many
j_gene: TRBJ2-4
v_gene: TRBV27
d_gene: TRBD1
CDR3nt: TGTGCCAGCAGCATTACGGGACAGGGCCGTCTCATTCAGTACTTC
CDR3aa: CASSITGQGRLIQYF

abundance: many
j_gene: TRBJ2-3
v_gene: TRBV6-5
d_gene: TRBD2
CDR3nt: TGTGCCAGCAGTTACCGGGCTAGCGGAACAGATACGCAGTATTTT
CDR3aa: CASSYRASGTDTQYF

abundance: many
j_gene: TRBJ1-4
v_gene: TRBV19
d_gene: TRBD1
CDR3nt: TGTGCCAGTAGCGGACAGGGCGTAGGTGAAAAACTGTTTTTT
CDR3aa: CASSGQGVGEKLFF

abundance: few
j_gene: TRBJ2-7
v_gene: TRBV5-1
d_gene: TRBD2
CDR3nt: TGCGCCAGCAGCTTGGGCTCATCGGGACTAGCGGGAAGCCCCGAGCAGTACTTC
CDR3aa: CASSLGSSGLAGSPEQYF

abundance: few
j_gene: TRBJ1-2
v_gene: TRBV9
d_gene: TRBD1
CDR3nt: TGTGCCAGCAGCGTAGGGACAGGGAAGTATGGCTACACCTTC
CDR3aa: CASSVGTGKYGYTF

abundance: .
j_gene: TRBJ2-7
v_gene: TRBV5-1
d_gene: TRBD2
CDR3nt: TGCGCCAGCCGGCTGATTGGGGGGGACGAGCAGTACTTC
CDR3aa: CASRLIGGDEQYF

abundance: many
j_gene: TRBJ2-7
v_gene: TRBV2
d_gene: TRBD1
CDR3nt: TGTGCCAGTTCGGACAGGGGGTTCCACGAGCAGTACTTC
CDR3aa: CASSDRGFHEQYF

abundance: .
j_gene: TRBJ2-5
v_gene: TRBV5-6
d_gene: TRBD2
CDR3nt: TGTGCCAGCAGCCGACTAGCGGGAGTAGAGACCCAGTACTTC
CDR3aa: CASSRLAGVETQYF

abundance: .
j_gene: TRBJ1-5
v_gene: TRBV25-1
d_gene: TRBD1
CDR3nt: TGTGCCAGCAGTCCACGCCCGCCGCCCCAGGGGGGTCAGCCTCAGCATTTT
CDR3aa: CASSPRPPPQGGQPQHF

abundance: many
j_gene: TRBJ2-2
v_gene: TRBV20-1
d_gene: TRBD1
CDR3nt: TGCAGTGCTAAGGGACAGGGGAACACCGGGGAGCTGTTTTTT
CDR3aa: CSAKGQGNTGELFF

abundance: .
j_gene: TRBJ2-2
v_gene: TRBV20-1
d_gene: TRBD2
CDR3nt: TGCAGTGCTAGACCTTGGGAATGGGCTAGCGGAGGGGGGGAGCTGTTTTTT
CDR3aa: CSARPWEWASGGGELFF

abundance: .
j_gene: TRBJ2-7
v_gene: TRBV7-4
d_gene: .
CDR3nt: TGTGCCAGCAGCTGGCCGAACAACGACGACCCCTTCTTC
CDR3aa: CASSWPNNDDPFF

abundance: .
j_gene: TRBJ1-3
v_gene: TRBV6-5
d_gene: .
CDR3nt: TGTGCCAGCAGCCTCGTTGGGGACCATGGCTACACCATATATTTT
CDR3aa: CASSLVGDHGYTIYF

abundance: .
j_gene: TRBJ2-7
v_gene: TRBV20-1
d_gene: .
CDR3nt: TGCAGTGCTGCGGGGTCTTACGAGCAGTACTTC
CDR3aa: CSAAGSYEQYF

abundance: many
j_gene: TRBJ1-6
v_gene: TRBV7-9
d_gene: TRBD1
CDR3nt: TGTGCCAGCAGCTTGATCGGGACAGGGCGGGTAGATTCACCCCTCCACTTT
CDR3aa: CASSLIGTGRVDSPLHF

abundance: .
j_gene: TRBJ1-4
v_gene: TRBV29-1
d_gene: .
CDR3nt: TGCAGCGTTGTTGGGGGGGCTAATGAAAGACTGTTTTTT
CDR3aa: CSVVGGANERLFF

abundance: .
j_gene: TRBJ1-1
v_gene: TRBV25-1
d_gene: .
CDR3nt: TGTGCCAGTAGTGACATGGCAGGGAAGTATGTAGCTTTCTTT
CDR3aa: CASSDMAGKYVAFF

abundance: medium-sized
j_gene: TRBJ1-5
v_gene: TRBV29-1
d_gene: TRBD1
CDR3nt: TGCAGCGTTCTAAGGACAGGGATGTCGAGCAATCAGCCCCAGCATTTT
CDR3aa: CSVLRTGMSSNQPQHF

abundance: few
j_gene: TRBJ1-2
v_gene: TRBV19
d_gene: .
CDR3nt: TGTGCCAGTAGTCGGGATCTGGCAGGGACAATCTCGCGGTACACCTTC
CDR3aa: CASSRDLAGTISRYTF

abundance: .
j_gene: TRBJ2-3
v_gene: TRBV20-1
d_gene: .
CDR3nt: TGCAGTGCTAGAGGTGCAGGGGTAACAGATACGCAGTATTTT
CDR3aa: CSARGAGVTDTQYF

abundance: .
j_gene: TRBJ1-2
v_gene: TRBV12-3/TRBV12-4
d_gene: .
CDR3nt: TGTGCCACCCTCCCGGGGGTAGCTAACTATGGCTACACCTTC
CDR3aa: CATLPGVANYGYTF

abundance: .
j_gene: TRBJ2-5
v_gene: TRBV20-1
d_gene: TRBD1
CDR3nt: TGCAGTGCTCCGGGGACAGGGGGAGAGACCCAGTACTTC
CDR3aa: CSAPGTGGETQYF

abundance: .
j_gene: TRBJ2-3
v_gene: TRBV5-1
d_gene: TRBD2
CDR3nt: TGCGCCAGCAGGACGGGGGGGGGCGTCGGAGATACGCAGTATTTT
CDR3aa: CASRTGGGVGDTQYF

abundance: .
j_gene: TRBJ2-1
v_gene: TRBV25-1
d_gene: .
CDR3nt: TGTGCCAGCAGTGTGGTGGGGAAGACGAGGCTATCCACAGATACGCAGTTCTTC
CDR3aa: CASSVVGKTRLSTDTQFF

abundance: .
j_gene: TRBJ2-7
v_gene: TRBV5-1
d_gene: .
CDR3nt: .
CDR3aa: CASSFYICSAGRQVNSYEQYF

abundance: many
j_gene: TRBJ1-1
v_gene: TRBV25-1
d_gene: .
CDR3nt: TGTGCCAGCAGTGTCGGGAGTAAAAACAACGAAGCTTTCTTT
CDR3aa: CASSVGSKNNEAFF

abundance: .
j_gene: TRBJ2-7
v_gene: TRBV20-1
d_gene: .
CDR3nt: TGCAGTGCTAGGCTAGCGACCCCTCTCGACGAGCAGTACTTC
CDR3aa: CSARLATPLDEQYF

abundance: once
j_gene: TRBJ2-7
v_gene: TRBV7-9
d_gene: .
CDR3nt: TGTGCCAGCGGCTTAGATCGGTACGAGCAGTACTTC
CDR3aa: CASGLDRYEQYF

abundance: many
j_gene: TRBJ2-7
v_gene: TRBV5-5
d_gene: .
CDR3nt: TGTGCCAGCAGCTTCACGGGAGCCCGGTACGAGCAGTACTTC
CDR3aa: CASSFTGARYEQYF

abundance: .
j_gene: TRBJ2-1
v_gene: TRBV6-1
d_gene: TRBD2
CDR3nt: TGTGCCAGCAGTTATGTAGCGGGAGGGCCGAGCGATGAGCAGTTCTTC
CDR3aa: CASSYVAGGPSDEQFF

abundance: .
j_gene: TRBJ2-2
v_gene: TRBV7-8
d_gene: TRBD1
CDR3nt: TGTGCCAGCAGCCCTAGGGGGACAGGGGGAGGCACCGGGGAGCTGTTTTTT
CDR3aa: CASSPRGTGGGTGELFF

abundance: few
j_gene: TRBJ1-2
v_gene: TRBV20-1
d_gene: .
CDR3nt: TGCAGTGCTAGAGATCCCCTCCGGGCTGGCTACACCTTC
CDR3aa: CSARDPLRAGYTF

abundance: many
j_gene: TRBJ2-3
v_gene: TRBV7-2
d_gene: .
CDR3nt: TGTGCCAGCAGCGACGACAGATTCACAGATACGCAGTATTTT
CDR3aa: CASSDDRFTDTQYF

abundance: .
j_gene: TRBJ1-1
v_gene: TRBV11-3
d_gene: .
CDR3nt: TGTGCCAGCAGCCCAAGTGGTGGCCGGGAAGCTTTCTTT
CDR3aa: CASSPSGGREAFF